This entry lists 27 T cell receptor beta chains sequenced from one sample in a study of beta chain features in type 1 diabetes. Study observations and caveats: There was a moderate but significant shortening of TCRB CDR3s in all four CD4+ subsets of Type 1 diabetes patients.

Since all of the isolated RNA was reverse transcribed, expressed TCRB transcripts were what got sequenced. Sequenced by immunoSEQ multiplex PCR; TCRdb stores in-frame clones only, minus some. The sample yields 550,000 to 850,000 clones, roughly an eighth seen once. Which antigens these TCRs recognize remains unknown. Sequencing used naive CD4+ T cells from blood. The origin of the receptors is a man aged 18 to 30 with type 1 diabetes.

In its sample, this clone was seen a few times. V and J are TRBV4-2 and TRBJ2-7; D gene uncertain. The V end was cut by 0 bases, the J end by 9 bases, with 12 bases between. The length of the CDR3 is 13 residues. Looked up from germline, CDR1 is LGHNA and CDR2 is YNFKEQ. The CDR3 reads CASSQDSAFRQYF. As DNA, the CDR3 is TGTGCCAGCAGCCAAGATAGTGCGTTTCGGCAGTACTTC.

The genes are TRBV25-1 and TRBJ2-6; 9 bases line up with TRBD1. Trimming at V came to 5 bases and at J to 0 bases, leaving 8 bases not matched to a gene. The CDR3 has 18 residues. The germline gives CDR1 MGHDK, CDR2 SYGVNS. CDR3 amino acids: CASSSLGQGGSGANVLTF. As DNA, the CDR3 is TGTGCCAGCAGTTCCTTGGGACAGGGAGGCTCTGGGGCCAACGTCCTGACTTTC.

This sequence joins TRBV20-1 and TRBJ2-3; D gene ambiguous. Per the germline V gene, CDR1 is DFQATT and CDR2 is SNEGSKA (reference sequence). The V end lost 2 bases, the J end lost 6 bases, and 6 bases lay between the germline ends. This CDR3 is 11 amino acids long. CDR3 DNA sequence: TGCAGTGCTAGACGACCCGATACGCAGTATTTT. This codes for CSARRPDTQYF.

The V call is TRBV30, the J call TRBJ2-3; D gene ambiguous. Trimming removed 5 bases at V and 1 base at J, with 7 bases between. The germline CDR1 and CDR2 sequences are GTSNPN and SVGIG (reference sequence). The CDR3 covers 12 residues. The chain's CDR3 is CAWEEGTDTQYF. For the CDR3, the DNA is TGTGCCTGGGAGGAAGGCACAGATACGCAGTATTTT.

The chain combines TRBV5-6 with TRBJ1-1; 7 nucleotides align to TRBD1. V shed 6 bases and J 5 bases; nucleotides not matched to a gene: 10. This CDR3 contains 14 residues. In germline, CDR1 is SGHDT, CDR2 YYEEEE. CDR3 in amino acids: CASILEGGETEAFF. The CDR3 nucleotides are TGTGCCAGCATCCTGGAAGGGGGCGAAACTGAAGCTTTCTTT.

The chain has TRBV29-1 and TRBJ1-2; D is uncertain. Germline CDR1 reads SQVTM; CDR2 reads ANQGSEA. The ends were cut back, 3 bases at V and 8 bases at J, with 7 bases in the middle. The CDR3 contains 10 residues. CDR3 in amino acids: CSVDGKGYTF. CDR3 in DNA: TGCAGCGTTGATGGAAAAGGCTACACCTTC. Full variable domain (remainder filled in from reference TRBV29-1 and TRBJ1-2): SAVISQKPSRDICQRGTSLTIQCQVDSQVTMMFWYRQQPGQSLTLIATANQGSEATYESGFVIDKFPISRPNLTFSTLTVSNMSPEDSSIYLCSVDGKGYTFGSGTRLTVV.

CDR3 sequence: CASSQARQGTNEQYF. Written as DNA, the CDR3 is TGCGCCAGCAGCCAAGCCCGGCAGGGGACGAATGAGCAGTACTTC. V and J are TRBV4-1 and TRBJ2-7; D may be TRBD1 (6 bases). The CDR3 runs 15 residues. Trimming took 1 base from V and 7 from J, leaving 17 bases between them. Germline CDR1 is MGHRA and CDR2 is YSYEKL.

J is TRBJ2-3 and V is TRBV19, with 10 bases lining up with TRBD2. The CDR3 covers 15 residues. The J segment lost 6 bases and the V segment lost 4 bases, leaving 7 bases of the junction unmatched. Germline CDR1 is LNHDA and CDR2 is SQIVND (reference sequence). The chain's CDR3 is CASSRRLAGEDTQYF. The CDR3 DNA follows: TGTGCCAGTAGTAGACGACTAGCGGGCGAGGATACGCAGTATTTT.

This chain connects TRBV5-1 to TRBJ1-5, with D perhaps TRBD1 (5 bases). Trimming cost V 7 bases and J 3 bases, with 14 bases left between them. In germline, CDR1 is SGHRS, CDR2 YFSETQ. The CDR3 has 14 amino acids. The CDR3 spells CASSPGLDNQPQHF. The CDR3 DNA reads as TGCGCCAGCTCTCCGGGACTGGACAATCAGCCCCAGCATTTT.

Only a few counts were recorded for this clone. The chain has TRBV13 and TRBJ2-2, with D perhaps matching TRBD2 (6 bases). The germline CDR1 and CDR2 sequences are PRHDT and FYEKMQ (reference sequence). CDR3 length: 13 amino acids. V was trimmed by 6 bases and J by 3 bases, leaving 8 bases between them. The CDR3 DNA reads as TGTGCCAGCAGGGAGGGTTACACCGGGGAGCTGTTTTTT. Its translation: CASREGYTGELFF.

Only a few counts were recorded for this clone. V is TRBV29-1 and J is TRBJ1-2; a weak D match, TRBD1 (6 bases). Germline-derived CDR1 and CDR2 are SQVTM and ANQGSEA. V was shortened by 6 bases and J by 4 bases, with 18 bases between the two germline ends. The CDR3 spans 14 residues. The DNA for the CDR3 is TGCAGCGTGAAGACCCAGGCAGGGGCCTATGGCTACACCTTC. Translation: CSVKTQAGAYGYTF.

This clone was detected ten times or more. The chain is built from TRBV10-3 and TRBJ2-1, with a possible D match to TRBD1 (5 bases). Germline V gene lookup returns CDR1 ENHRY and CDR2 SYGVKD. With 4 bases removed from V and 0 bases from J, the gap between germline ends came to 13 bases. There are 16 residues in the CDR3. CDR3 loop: CAISASQGSSYNEQFF. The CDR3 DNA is TGTGCCATCAGTGCCTCTCAGGGAAGCTCCTACAATGAGCAGTTCTTC.

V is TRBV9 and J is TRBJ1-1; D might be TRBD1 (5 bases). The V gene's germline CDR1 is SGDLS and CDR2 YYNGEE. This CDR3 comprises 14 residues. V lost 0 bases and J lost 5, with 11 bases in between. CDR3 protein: CASSVEAGKTEAFF. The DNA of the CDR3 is TGTGCCAGCAGCGTAGAAGCAGGGAAAACTGAAGCTTTCTTT.

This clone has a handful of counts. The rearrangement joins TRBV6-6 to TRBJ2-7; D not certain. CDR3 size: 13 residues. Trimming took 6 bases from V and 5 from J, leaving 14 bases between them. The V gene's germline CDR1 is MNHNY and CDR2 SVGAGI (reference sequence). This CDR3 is CASSRSPLDEQYF. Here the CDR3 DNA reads TGTGCCAGCAGCCGATCGCCCCTGGACGAGCAGTACTTC.

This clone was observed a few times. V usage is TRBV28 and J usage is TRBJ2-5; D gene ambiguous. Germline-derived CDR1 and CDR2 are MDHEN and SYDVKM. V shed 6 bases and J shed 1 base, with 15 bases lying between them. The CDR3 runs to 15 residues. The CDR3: CASSLPRRSQETQYF. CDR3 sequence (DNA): TGTGCCAGCAGCCTACCGAGGCGAAGCCAAGAGACCCAGTACTTC.

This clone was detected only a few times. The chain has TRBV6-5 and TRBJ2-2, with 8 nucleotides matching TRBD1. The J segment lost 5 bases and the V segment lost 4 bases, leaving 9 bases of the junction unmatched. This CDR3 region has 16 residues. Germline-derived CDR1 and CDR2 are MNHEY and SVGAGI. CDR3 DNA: TGTGCCAGCAGTTCCCTCGCAGGGGGCTATACCGGGGAGCTGTTTTTT. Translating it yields CASSSLAGGYTGELFF.

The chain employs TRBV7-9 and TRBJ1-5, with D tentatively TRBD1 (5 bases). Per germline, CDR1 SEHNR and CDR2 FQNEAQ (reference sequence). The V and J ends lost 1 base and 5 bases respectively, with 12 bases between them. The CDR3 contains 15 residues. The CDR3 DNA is TGTGCCAGCAGCTTAGACGGGGGACGAGATCAGCCCCAGCATTTT. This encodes CASSLDGGRDQPQHF.

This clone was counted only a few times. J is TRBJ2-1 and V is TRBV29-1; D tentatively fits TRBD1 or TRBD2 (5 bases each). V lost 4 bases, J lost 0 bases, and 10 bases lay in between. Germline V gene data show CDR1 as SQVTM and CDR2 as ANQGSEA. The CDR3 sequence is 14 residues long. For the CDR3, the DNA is TGCAGCGTTGGAGGGGACCGCTCCTACAATGAGCAGTTCTTC. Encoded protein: CSVGGDRSYNEQFF.

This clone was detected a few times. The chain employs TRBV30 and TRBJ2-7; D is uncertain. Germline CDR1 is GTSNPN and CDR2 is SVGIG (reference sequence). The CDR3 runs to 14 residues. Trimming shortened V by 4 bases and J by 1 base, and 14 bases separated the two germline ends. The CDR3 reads CAWKSYFGSYEQYF. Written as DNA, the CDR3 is TGTGCCTGGAAGTCTTACTTCGGATCCTACGAGCAGTACTTC.

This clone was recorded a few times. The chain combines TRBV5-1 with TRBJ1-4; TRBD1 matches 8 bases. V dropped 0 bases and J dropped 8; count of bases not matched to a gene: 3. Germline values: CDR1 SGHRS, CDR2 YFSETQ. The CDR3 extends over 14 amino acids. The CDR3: CASSLDRGTEKLFF. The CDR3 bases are TGCGCCAGCAGCTTGGACAGGGGGACGGAAAAACTGTTTTTT.

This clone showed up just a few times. CDR3 residues: CASSFSDWYSSYEQYF. CDR3 coding DNA: TGTGCCAGCAGCTTTAGTGATTGGTACAGTAGCTACGAGCAGTACTTC. The rearrangement joins TRBV7-9 to TRBJ2-7; D remains ambiguous. The CDR3 consists of 16 residues. V gave up 3 bases and J gave up 3 bases, with 18 bases separating them. Germline assignment: CDR1 SEHNR and CDR2 FQNEAQ (reference sequence).

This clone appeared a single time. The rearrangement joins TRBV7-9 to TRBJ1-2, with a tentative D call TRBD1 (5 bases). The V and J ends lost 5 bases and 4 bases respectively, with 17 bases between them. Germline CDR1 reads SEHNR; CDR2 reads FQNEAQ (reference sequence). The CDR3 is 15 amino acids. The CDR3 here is CASSPQGREVYGYTF. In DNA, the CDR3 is TGTGCCAGCAGCCCCCAGGGCAGGGAGGTCTATGGCTACACCTTC.

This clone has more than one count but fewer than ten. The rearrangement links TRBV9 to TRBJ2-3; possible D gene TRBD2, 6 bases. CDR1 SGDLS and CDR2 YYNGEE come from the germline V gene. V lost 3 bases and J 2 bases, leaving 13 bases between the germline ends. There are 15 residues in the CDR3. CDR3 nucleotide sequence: TGTGCCAGCAGCGCCGGACTACTAGACACAGATACGCAGTATTTT. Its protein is CASSAGLLDTDTQYF.

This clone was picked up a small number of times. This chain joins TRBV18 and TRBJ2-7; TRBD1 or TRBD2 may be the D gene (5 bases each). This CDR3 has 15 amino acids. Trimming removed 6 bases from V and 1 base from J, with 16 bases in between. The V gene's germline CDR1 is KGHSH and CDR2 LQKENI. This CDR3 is CASSSSRDGSYEQYF. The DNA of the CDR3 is TGTGCCAGCTCGTCTAGCCGGGACGGTTCCTACGAGCAGTACTTC.

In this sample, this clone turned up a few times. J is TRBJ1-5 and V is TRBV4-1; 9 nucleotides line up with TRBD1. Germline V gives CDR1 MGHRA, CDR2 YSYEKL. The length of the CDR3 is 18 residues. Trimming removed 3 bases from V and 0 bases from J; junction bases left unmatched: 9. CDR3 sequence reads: CASSQKPGQGNSNQPQHF. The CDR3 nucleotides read TGCGCCAGCAGCCAGAAACCGGGACAGGGTAATAGCAATCAGCCCCAGCATTTT.

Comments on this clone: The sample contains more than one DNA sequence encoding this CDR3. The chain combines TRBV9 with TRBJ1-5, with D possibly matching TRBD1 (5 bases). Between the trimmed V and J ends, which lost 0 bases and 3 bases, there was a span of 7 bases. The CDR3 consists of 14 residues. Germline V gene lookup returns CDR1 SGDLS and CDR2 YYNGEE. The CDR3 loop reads CASSVEGVNQPQHF. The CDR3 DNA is TGTGCCAGCAGCGTAGAAGGGGTCAATCAGCCCCAGCATTTT.

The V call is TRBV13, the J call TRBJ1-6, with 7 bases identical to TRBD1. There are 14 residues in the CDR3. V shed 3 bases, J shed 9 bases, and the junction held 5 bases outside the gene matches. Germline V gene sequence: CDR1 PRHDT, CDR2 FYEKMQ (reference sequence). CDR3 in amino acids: CASSFGDRPSPLHF. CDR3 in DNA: TGTGCCAGCAGCTTTGGGGACAGACCTTCACCCCTCCACTTT.